What follows is one T cell receptor (beta chain) and its context. Antigen unknown. The data were produced by immunoSEQ multiplex PCR, yet TCRdb's version contains in-frame clones alone and is incomplete. The sample lists around 77,000 clones, roughly 89% occurring once. Trimming removed 3 bases from V and 5 bases from J; junction bases left unmatched: 5. The CDR3 totals 14 residues. This sample was included in a study of T cell responses to AZD1222 COVID-19 vaccine. Background on the study: Second-dose intervals near 4 or 12 weeks were combined. Study results and limitations: With two AZD1222 doses given, Spike-specific TCR breadth and depth both rose. Mostly white British, mostly female donors; authors suggested clonal diversity may be underestimated. Sampled repertoires all dated from after the peak T cell response.

This chain uses TRBV23-1 with TRBJ2-5; 8 bases match TRBD1. Being an ORF, TRBV23-1 has a function that is uncertain. The specimen comprised peripheral blood, sampled on day 0 of AZD1222 vaccination. The sequence came from an adult in good health. Here the CDR3 DNA reads TGCGCCAGCAGTCATTGGACAGGGAACGAGACCCAGTACTTC. This translates into CASSHWTGNETQYF.